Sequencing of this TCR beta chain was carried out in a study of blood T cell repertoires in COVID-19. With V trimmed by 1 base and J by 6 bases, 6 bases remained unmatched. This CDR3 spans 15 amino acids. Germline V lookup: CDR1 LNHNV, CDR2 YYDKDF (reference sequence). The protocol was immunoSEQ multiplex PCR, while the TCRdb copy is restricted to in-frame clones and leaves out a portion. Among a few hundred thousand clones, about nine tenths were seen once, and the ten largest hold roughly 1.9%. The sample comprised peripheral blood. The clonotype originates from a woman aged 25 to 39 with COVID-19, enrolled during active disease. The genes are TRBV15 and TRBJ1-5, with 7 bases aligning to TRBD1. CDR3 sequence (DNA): TGTGCCACCAGCAGAGGGACAGGCCGTACTCAGCCCCAGCATTTT. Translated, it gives CATSRGTGRTQPQHF. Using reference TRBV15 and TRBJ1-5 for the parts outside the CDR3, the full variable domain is DAMVIQNPRYQVTQFGKPVTLSCSQTLNHNVMYWYQQKSSQAPKLLFHYYDKDFNNEADTPDNFQSRRPNTSFCFLDIRSPGLGDTAMYLCATSRGTGRTQPQHFGDGTRLSIL.